This TCR beta chain was sequenced in a study of blood T cells in healthy people across ages. This clonotype was detected once. Alongside a J-beta primer mix, a sample-barcoded 5' primer served in a second PCR lasting roughly 7 to 11 cycles. TCRdb analysed the 5' RACE reads with MiXCR anew, one entry per CDR3 protein. The repertoire holds about 670,000 distinct CDR3 sequences, with 52% as singletons. The ends were cut back, 2 bases at V and 3 bases at J, with 8 bases in the middle. This CDR3 contains 14 residues. Per germline, CDR1 MNHNY and CDR2 SVGAGI (reference sequence). This clonotype was sampled from a woman over 75 in good health. This chain links TRBV6-6 with TRBJ2-1, with TRBD1 as a possible D gene (6 bases). Sequenced material: blood. Here the CDR3 DNA reads TGTGCCAGCAGTTACAGGACAGACTACAATGAGCAGTTCTTC. It is translated as CASSYRTDYNEQFF.